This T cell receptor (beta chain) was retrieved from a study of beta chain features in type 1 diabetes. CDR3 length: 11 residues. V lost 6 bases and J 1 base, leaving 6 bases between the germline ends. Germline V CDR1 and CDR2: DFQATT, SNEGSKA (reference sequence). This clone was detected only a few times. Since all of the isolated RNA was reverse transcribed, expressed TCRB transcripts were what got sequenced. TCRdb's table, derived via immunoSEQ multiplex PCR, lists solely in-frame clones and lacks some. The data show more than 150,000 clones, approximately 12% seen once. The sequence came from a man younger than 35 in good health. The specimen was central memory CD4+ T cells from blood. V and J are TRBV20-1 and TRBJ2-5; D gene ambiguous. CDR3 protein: CSAYTQETQYF. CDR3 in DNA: TGCAGTGCCTATACCCAAGAGACCCAGTACTTC.